This TCR beta chain stems from a study of OX40 agonist ivuxolimab in advanced cancers. In the study overall: Patients enrolled in dose escalation were diagnosed with hepatocellular carcinoma, melanoma, renal cell or head and neck cancer.

The V gene's germline CDR1 is SNHLY and CDR2 FYNNEI. V shed 6 bases and J shed 7 bases, with 10 bases lying between them. The length of the CDR3 is 12 residues. For this clone: What it binds is not known.

Study results and limitations: More expanded clones were seen, on average, in CD8+ T cells than in CD4+.

Method: immunoSEQ multiplex PCR; TCRdb's copy keeps in-frame clones and lacks some. The table records about 84,000 clones, over 65% of them present only once. The sample here was CD4+ or CD8+ T cells sorted from blood, taken in a trial of the OX40 agonist ivuxolimab. The receptor was derived from an adult with an advanced solid tumor such as melanoma, head and neck, liver or kidney cancer. The rearrangement joins TRBV2 to TRBJ2-1; D unresolved. CDR3 protein: CASRLHRNEQFF. DNA of the CDR3: TGTGCCAGCAGGCTCCACCGGAATGAGCAGTTCTTC.